A single sample is the source of the 6 T cell receptor beta chains below, sequenced in a study of vaccination and CD4 T cells after COVID-19. Treatment of the sample: approximately 11-day PBMC culture with coronavirus spike peptide pools or control peptides (ViraFEST assay). CD4+ T cells that had been cultured provided DNA sequenced with the Oncomine TCR Beta short-read assay. TCRdb used MiXCR to reprocess the PCR reads, holding one entry per CDR3 protein. The sample carries some 10,000 distinct CDR3 sequences, around 66% recorded once. No antigens are known for them. The sequencing input was CD4+ T cells from blood, cultured in vitro. These TCRs come from a human donor who had recovered from COVID-19.

The chain has TRBV19 and TRBJ2-4; TRBD2 matches at 15 bases. Germline CDR1 and CDR2: LNHDA and SQIVND (reference sequence). V dropped 8 bases and J dropped 3; count of bases not matched to a gene: 5. CDR3 length: 16 residues. The CDR3: CASGTSGRPYKNIQYF. The CDR3 region has the DNA TGTGCCAGTGGGACTAGCGGGAGGCCCTACAAAAACATTCAGTACTTC.

The V gene is TRBV7-8, the J gene TRBJ1-1, with 11 bases fitting TRBD1. With 1 base clipped from V and 5 bases from J, the junction kept 12 bases outside the gene matches. Germline V gene data show CDR1 as SGHVS and CDR2 as FQNEAQ. CDR3 length equals 18 residues. CDR3 nucleotide sequence: TGTGCCAGCAGCTTAGTTGTCGGGACAGGGGGTTTCAAGACTGAAGCTTTCTTT. It encodes CASSLVVGTGGFKTEAFF. Using reference TRBV7-8 and TRBJ1-1 for the parts outside the CDR3, the full variable domain is GAGVSQSPRYKVAKRGQDVALRCDPISGHVSLFWYQQALGQGPEFLTYFQNEAQLDKSGLPSDRFFAERPEGSVSTLKIQRTQQEDSAVYLCASSLVVGTGGFKTEAFFGQGTRLTVV.

The chain carries TRBV7-2 and TRBJ2-2, with D unclear. V was trimmed by 5 bases and J by 1 base, leaving 8 bases between them. The CDR3 spans 14 residues. Germline CDR1 reads SGHTA; CDR2 reads FQGNSA. The CDR3 protein is CASSQGWNTGELFF. The CDR3 coding sequence is TGTGCCAGCAGCCAAGGGTGGAACACCGGGGAGCTGTTTTTT.

This clonotype was counted a single time. The chain employs TRBV6-4 and TRBJ1-3, with 9 bases aligning to TRBD1. Germline V lookup: CDR1 MRHNA, CDR2 SNTAGT. The V and J ends lost 0 bases and 0 bases, in that order; junction bases with no gene match: 0. This CDR3 is 16 amino acids long. CDR3 amino acids: CASSDSDRGSGNTIYF. As DNA, the CDR3 is TGTGCCAGCAGTGACTCGGACAGGGGCTCTGGAAACACCATATATTTT.

The V call is TRBV10-2, the J call TRBJ1-1; D uncertain. The CDR3 is 14 residues long. V lost 4 bases and J 1 base, leaving 10 bases between the germline ends. CDR1 and CDR2 from the germline V gene are WSHSY and SAAADI. The CDR3 bases are TGCGCCAGCAGTGTCAGTGGCAGGAACACTGAAGCTTTCTTT. Amino acid sequence: CASSVSGRNTEAFF.

This chain uses TRBV7-2 with TRBJ2-7; D may correspond to TRBD1 or TRBD2 (6 bases each). This CDR3 is 15 amino acids long. The V gene's germline CDR1 is SGHTA and CDR2 FQGNSA. The V end was cut by 1 base, the J end by 5 bases, with 15 bases between. The DNA of the CDR3 is TGTGCCAGCAGCTTAGTTTCGGGGGCCGTCGACGAGCAGTACTTC. Its protein is CASSLVSGAVDEQYF. The full variable domain, completed using reference TRBV7-2 and TRBJ2-7, is GAGVSQSPSNKVTEKGKDVELRCDPISGHTALYWYRQSLGQGLEFLIYFQGNSAPDKSGLPSDRFSAERTGGSVSTLTIQRTQQEDSAVYLCASSLVSGAVDEQYFGPGTRLTVT.